This T cell receptor beta chain came from a study of shared clonotypes between healthy human individuals. Germline CDR1 and CDR2: SNHLY and FYNNEI. V was clipped by 4 bases and J by 3 bases; unmatched bases: 3. CDR3 length: 14 residues. TCRdb keeps only in-frame clones here, not all; method: immunoSEQ multiplex PCR. The sample yields approximately 640,000 clones, about 90% seen once. General study findings and limits: Sampling was confined to blood; repertoires within tissues likely differ.

Turning to this clone: As yet, its antigen is unknown.

Sequencing used memory CD8+ T cells from PBMCs. Subset described: CD45RO+ cells pooled with CCR7-negative TemRA cells. This sequence joins TRBV2 and TRBJ2-7, with 10 nucleotides matching TRBD2. This TCR came from a young man in good health. Some clones in this sample may be carry-over from other donors' samples. The CDR3 loop reads CASSVLAGVYEQYF. The DNA of the CDR3 is TGTGCCAGCAGTGTCCTAGCGGGAGTCTACGAGCAGTACTTC.